This T cell receptor beta chain was retrieved from a study of cytomegalovirus exposure and HLA in healthy donors. Study-level points and caveats: Rarity characterized most TCR sequences, yet some public TCRs appeared in many donors. V- and J-gene trimming in TCR beta was tied to a missense DCLRE1C variant by an analysis performed later. Some V segments, including TRBV6-2 and TRBV6-3, were excluded as indistinguishable. The likely origin of a cluster of highly shared sequence variants was a sequencing artifact.

Primers: 60 Vbeta forward and 13 Jbeta reverse. Method: immunoSEQ multiplex PCR; TCRdb's copy keeps in-frame clones and lacks some. Among 85,000 to 90,000 clones, around 80% were seen once, and the ten largest hold under 3%. For this clone: Its antigen is currently unknown.

Germline assignment: CDR1 MDHEN and CDR2 SYDVKM. The length of the CDR3 is 14 residues. The ends lost 2 bases at V and 5 bases at J; junction bases unmatched: 3. The sample taken for sequencing was PBMCs. This receptor was obtained from a man between 25 and 39 years old in good health and CMV-seronegative. The rearrangement uses TRBV28 and TRBJ1-1; 9 nucleotides match TRBD1. CDR3 DNA: TGTGCCAGCAGTTTAGGGGACAGGGATACTGAAGCTTTCTTT. As protein: CASSLGDRDTEAFF.